The 2 T cell receptor beta chains reported below all come from one sample, sequenced in a study of CD8+ T cells in alopecia areata. The authors extracted RNA and reverse transcribed it into cDNA as the sequencing template. TCRdb's table, derived via immunoSEQ multiplex PCR, lists solely in-frame clones and lacks some. The data hold roughly 110,000 clones, with roughly 84% observed a single time. Treatment: oral pan-JAK inhibitor, 5-10 mg twice daily. The input for sequencing was CD8+ T cells sorted from blood, taken at week 24, from a patient treated with tofacitinib. The receptors stem from a human donor with alopecia areata.

The chain is built from TRBV7-2 and TRBJ2-7; possibly TRBD1 or TRBD2 for D (5 bases each). The germline V and J ends were trimmed by 1 base and 6 bases, with 7 bases remaining between them. This CDR3 comprises 12 residues. Germline values: CDR1 SGHTA, CDR2 FQGNSA. Here the CDR3 reads CASSLGGSEQYF. CDR3 nucleotides: TGTGCCAGCAGCTTAGGGGGGAGCGAGCAGTACTTC.

This clone was seen a single time. The chain carries TRBV4-2 and TRBJ2-1; TRBD2 matches at 12 bases. CDR3 length: 19 residues. CDR1 and CDR2 from the germline V gene are LGHNA and YNFKEQ. V lost 4 bases and J lost 0; bases outside the gene matches: 10. The chain's CDR3 is CASSPLAGGSTSSYNEQFF. CDR3 DNA: TGTGCCAGCAGCCCTCTAGCGGGGGGGTCTACAAGCTCCTACAATGAGCAGTTCTTC.